This is a list of T cell receptor beta chains from one sample in a study of blood T cell repertoires in COVID-19. Assay used: immunoSEQ multiplex PCR; TCRdb lists only in-frame clones, some missing. The sample has over 300,000 clones; approximately 85% are singletons. Sequenced input: peripheral blood. Receptor source: a human donor in a cohort sampled during active COVID-19. Both conserved end residues are part of each CDR3. The order of the fields is V gene, clone size, CDR3 protein. Part of the rows lack a size; the others show once, few, many or a class for expanded clones.

TRBV10-1 - CASSENRVTEAFF
TRBV5-8 - CASSLGSGGLRDEQFF
TRBV7-3 - CASSLLAGDYNEQFF
TRBV18 - CASSPQGAGTNEKLFF
TRBV15 - CATSSRSTDTQYF
TRBV18 - CASSPQRLAGASYEQYF
TRBV6-5 - CASSQTGQGAPPLHF
TRBV6-5 - CASSNRSPYEQYF
TRBV2 - CASSSGQPQHF
TRBV12-5 - CASGLSGGETQYF
TRBV24-1 - CATSDFLKPGVEKGESEDTEAFF
TRBV5-6 - CASSFRQGGSFGEKLFF
TRBV5-1 - CASSLHRINTEAFF
TRBV10-3 - CAIQGQGAINEQYF
TRBV6-5 once CASSTGVSEAFF
TRBV18 - CASSPQGASTEAFF
TRBV2 - CATDRDSQAGDEQYF
TRBV3-1/TRBV3-2 - CASSQGTPYEQYF
TRBV9 - CASSQLSGRDTQYF
TRBV11-1 - CASSLTRQGAGEQFF
TRBV12-3/TRBV12-4 - CASSPQGVHGYTF
TRBV24-1 many CATSDWIPGTGNYGYTF
TRBV6-6 - CASSYPRRGKGNEAFF
TRBV25-1 many CASSGGTGTGELFF
TRBV12-3/TRBV12-4 - CASSLKLNTEAFF
TRBV2 - CASSEMGQGSSGNTIYF
TRBV27 - CASSLVVGDEQYF
TRBV24-1 - CARRAGGSAGELFF
TRBV21-1 many CASSKGLIVEAFF
TRBV7-8 - CASSLVGGMNTEAFF
TRBV4-1 - CASSLGDEQYF
TRBV15 few CATSREPRNTEAFF
TRBV14 - CASSQDSQSSYEQYF
TRBV10-3 - CAIRGVGGMNTEAFF
TRBV7-9 - CASSFLAGRGNEQFF
TRBV25-1 - CASDGQGAQQETQYF